What follows describes a single T cell receptor beta chain. The data stem from a study of blood T cell repertoires in COVID-19. Overall study context: Samples taken during acute and convalescent COVID-19 were collected in the United States, Italy and Spain.

Trimming took 0 bases from V and 0 from J; bases not matched to a gene: 4. This CDR3 region has 16 residues. Germline CDR1 reads SGHKS; CDR2 reads YYEKEE (reference sequence). TCRdb's copy holds only in-frame clones and misses some; the assay was immunoSEQ multiplex PCR. Found here are approximately 68,000 clones, around nine tenths of them singletons; the top ten hold around 13%. The sample comprised peripheral blood. This receptor was obtained from an older woman with acute or convalescent COVID-19. The chain is built from TRBV5-5 and TRBJ1-2, with 8 bases that match TRBD1. CDR3 nucleotide sequence: TGTGCCAGCAGCTTGGACAGGGGGGCACCTAACTATGGCTACACCTTC. This encodes CASSLDRGAPNYGYTF.